This T cell receptor beta chain originates from a study of long-term antiretroviral therapy in people with HIV. Broader study findings: Clonal expansions arising prior to ART prevailed in the repertoire at every time point.

Only one count was recorded for this clone. Its antigen remains unknown. Runs used v3.0 of the immunoSEQ assay and were done at survey level. Data came from immunoSEQ multiplex PCR; TCRdb stores just in-frame clones and leaves some out. The data show about 17,000 clones, around 81% seen once. The germline V gene encodes CDR1 MGHRA and CDR2 YSYEKL. This CDR3 region has 16 residues. V gave up 0 bases and J gave up 2 bases, with 14 bases separating them. The TCR sequence derives from a man aged 45 to 65 with HIV. V usage is TRBV4-1 and J usage is TRBJ2-7; the D is unclear. Material: unsorted PBMCs, obtained 0.3 years before starting antiretroviral therapy. The CDR3, as DNA: TGCGCCAGCAGCCAAGATTCGGCAGGTCTAACCTACGAGCAGTACTTC. It encodes CASSQDSAGLTYEQYF.